This passage covers 13 T cell receptor beta chains from one sample sequenced in a study of response to subunit inactivated influenza vaccine. TCRdb re-analysed the RT-PCR reads in MiXCR, keeping a single row per CDR3 protein. The sample has about 190,000 distinct CDR3 sequences, 13% to 15% seen once; the top ten hold about 26%. Sequenced here: CD8+ T cells sorted from PBMCs, sampled less than 6 days after vaccination. These receptors all come from a man in his fifties or sixties who received an inactivated influenza vaccine.

This clonotype was seen ten or more times. The rearrangement joins TRBV5-6 to TRBJ2-2; D is perhaps TRBD1 (6 bases). The CDR3 has 15 residues. V lost 2 bases to trimming and J lost 0 bases, with 8 bases between them. The germline V gene encodes CDR1 SGHDT and CDR2 YYEEEE. Here the CDR3 reads CASSFPGANTGELFF. The CDR3 coding sequence is TGTGCCAGCAGCTTTCCAGGGGCGAACACCGGGGAGCTGTTTTTT. Full variable domain (remainder filled in from reference TRBV5-6 and TRBJ2-2): DAGVTQSPTHLIKTRGQQVTLRCSPKSGHDTVSWYQQALGQGPQFIFQYYEEEERQRGNFPDRFSGHQFPNYSSELNVNALLLGDSALYLCASSFPGANTGELFFGEGSRLTVL.

This chain joins TRBV6-2 or TRBV6-3 and TRBJ2-5; 10 positions match TRBD1. Trimming cost V 7 bases and J 0 bases; bases outside gene matches: 5. Per germline, CDR1 MNHEY and CDR2 SVGEGT. The CDR3 has 15 residues. For the CDR3, the DNA is TGTGCCAGCACTATGACAGGGGGCAACCAAGAGACCCAGTACTTC. Its translation: CASTMTGGNQETQYF.

This clonotype was counted only a few times. The chain joins TRBV5-1 to TRBJ2-7; 7 bases fit TRBD2. The CDR3 has 14 amino acids. Germline CDR1 SGHRS, CDR2 YFSETQ. J was trimmed by 2 bases and V by 2 bases; bases with no gene match: 4. CDR3 coding DNA: TGCGCCAGCAGCTTCACAACTAGCGCCTACGAGCAGTACTTC. The encoded protein is CASSFTTSAYEQYF.

The chain joins TRBV7-6 to TRBJ1-4; D remains ambiguous. CDR3 length equals 14 residues. Between the trimmed V and J ends, which lost 1 base and 4 bases, there was a span of 7 bases. Germline V gene lookup returns CDR1 SGHVS and CDR2 FNYEAQ. As DNA, the CDR3 is TGTGCCAGCAGCTTAGAGGCAGATAATGAAAAACTGTTTTTT. It yields the protein CASSLEADNEKLFF. Variable domain in full (rest from reference TRBV7-6 and TRBJ1-4): GAGVSQSPRYKVTKRGQDVALRCDPISGHVSLYWYRQALGQGPEFLTYFNYEAQQDKSGLPNDRFSAERPEGSISTLTIQRTEQRDSAMYRCASSLEADNEKLFFGSGTQLSVL.

V usage is TRBV7-9 and J usage is TRBJ2-3; D perhaps matches TRBD2 (6 bases). The germline V gene encodes CDR1 SEHNR and CDR2 FQNEAQ (reference sequence). V was pared by 3 bases and J by 2 bases, with 12 bases between. The CDR3 is 15 residues long. The CDR3 sequence: CASSFVAEPTDTQYF. CDR3 sequence (DNA): TGTGCCAGCAGCTTTGTAGCGGAACCCACAGATACGCAGTATTTT.

The rearrangement uses TRBV12-3 or TRBV12-4 and TRBJ2-7, with TRBD1 identical over 7 bases. J was trimmed by 6 bases and V by 2 bases; bases with no gene match: 19. The CDR3 is 18 residues long. CDR3 protein: CASSLHRLLDRVSVEQYF. The DNA for the CDR3 is TGTGCCAGCAGTTTACATCGGTTATTAGACAGGGTTTCCGTCGAGCAGTACTTC.

CDR3 protein: CASSPRTSGTSYNEQFF. The DNA of the CDR3 is TGTGCCAGCAGCCCAAGGACTAGCGGGACCTCCTACAATGAGCAGTTCTTC. This chain connects TRBV7-8 to TRBJ2-1; 12 bases fit TRBD2. After removal of 5 bases from V and 0 bases from J, the junction contained 5 bases not matched to a gene. Germline V gene lookup returns CDR1 SGHVS and CDR2 FQNEAQ. This CDR3 region has 17 residues.

The gene calls are TRBV10-3 and TRBJ2-7, with 9 bases lining up with TRBD1. Germline assignment: CDR1 ENHRY and CDR2 SYGVKD. The V gene end was trimmed by 3 bases and the J gene end by 0 bases; junction bases not matched to a gene: 6. The CDR3 extends over 16 amino acids. As DNA, the CDR3 is TGTGCCATCAGTGAACCGGGACAGGGATCCTCCTACGAGCAGTACTTC. Protein sequence: CAISEPGQGSSYEQYF.

In regard to this clonotype: Relative to the germline gene, one junction end is altered; a read error may explain this. For the CDR3, the DNA is TGTGCCAGCAGCTTGGATAACCGGATATCGGGGGGCCGAAACTTC. Protein: CASSLDNRISGGRNF. The chain recombines TRBV11-2 with TRBJ2-1; TRBD2 might be the D (7 bases). The CDR3 is 15 residues long. The germline gives CDR1 SGHAT, CDR2 FQNNGV.

The chain has TRBV3-1 and TRBJ2-7; a weak D match, TRBD1 (5 bases). The V end lost 1 base, the J end lost 4 bases, and 17 bases lay between the germline ends. Germline V CDR1 and CDR2: LGHDT, YNNKEL (reference sequence). The CDR3 sequence is 16 residues long. The CDR3 coding sequence is TGTGCCAGCAGCCAAGGTCGACAGACTCTCCCGTACGAGCAGTACTTC. Translating gives CASSQGRQTLPYEQYF.

This clonotype has just a few counts. The CDR3 is CAISDERFYEQYF. In DNA form, the CDR3 reads TGTGCCATCAGTGATGAAAGGTTCTACGAGCAGTACTTC. The chain links TRBV10-3 to TRBJ2-7; D gene ambiguous. Trimming took off 3 bases at V and 3 bases at J, with 9 bases between the two ends. This CDR3 contains 13 residues. In germline, CDR1 is ENHRY, CDR2 SYGVKD.

This clonotype has more than one count but fewer than ten. V usage is TRBV7-9 and J usage is TRBJ2-3; unclear D gene. Trimming took 10 bases from V and 6 from J, leaving 26 bases between them. This CDR3 has 16 amino acids. The V gene's germline CDR1 is SEHNR and CDR2 FQNEAQ (reference sequence). DNA for the CDR3: TGTGCCATCACCGCCCTGGGCCCAACCGGTTGGGATACGCAGTATTTT. Its translation: CAITALGPTGWDTQYF.

This clonotype was detected only a few times. The V and J genes are TRBV5-1 and TRBJ2-3, with a tentative D call TRBD1 (5 bases). This CDR3 spans 18 amino acids. V shed 0 bases and J shed 0 bases, with 17 bases lying between them. Germline V lookup: CDR1 SGHRS, CDR2 YFSETQ. The CDR3 nucleotides read TGCGCCAGCAGCTTGGCCCTAGAGTGGGGCGGAAGCACAGATACGCAGTATTTT. It yields the protein CASSLALEWGGSTDTQYF.